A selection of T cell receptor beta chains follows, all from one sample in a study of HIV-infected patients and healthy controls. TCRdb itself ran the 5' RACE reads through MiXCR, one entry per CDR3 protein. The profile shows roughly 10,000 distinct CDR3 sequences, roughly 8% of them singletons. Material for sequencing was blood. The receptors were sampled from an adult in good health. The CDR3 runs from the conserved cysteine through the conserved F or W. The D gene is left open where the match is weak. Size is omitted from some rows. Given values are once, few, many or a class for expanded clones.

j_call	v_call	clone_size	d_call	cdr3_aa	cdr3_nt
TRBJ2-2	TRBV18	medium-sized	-	CASSPIQQGATGELFF	TGTGCCAGCTCACCAATCCAGCAGGGTGCGACCGGGGAGCTGTTTTTT
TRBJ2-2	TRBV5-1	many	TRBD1	CASSGGQTNTGELFF	TGCGCCAGCAGTGGGGGACAGACGAACACCGGGGAGCTGTTTTTT
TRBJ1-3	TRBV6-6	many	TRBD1	CASSYSGTGDLRGNTIYF	TGTGCCAGCAGTTACTCCGGGACAGGGGACTTACGTGGAAACACCATATATTTT
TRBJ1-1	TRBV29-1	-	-	CSVQGRLSNTEAFF	TGCAGCGTACAGGGAAGACTATCAAACACTGAAGCTTTCTTT
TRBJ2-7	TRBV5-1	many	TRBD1	CASSLAGQGYLIEQYF	TGCGCCAGCAGCTTGGCCGGACAGGGGTATTTAATAGAGCAGTACTTC
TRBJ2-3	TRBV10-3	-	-	CAISPAREQYF	TGTGCCATCAGCCCCGCGAGGGAGCAGTATTTT
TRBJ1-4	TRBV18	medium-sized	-	CASSKGGANEKLFF	TGTGCCAGCTCAAAGGGAGGAGCTAATGAAAAACTGTTTTTT
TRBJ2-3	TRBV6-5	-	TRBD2	CASGSSGVGRSGTDTQYF	TGTGCCAGCGGGTCTAGCGGGGTCGGTAGATCGGGCACAGATACGCAGTATTTT
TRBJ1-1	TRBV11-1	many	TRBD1	CASSMSGTGGVLNTEAFF	TGTGCCAGCAGCATGAGCGGGACAGGGGGCGTGTTGAACACTGAAGCTTTCTTT
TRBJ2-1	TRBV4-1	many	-	CASSQEGDRARNEQFF	TGCGCCAGCAGCCAAGAGGGTGACCGCGCTCGCAATGAGCAGTTCTTC
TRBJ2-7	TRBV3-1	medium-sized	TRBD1	CASSLRRDSYEQYF	TGTGCCAGCAGCCTCCGCCGGGACAGCTACGAGCAGTACTTC
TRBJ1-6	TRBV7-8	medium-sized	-	CASSFQDSPLHF	TGTGCCAGCAGTTTTCAGGATTCACCCCTCCACTTT
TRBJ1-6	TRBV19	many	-	CASSIGAGYSYNSPLHF	TGTGCCAGTAGTATAGGGGCCGGGTACTCCTATAATTCACCCCTCCACTTT
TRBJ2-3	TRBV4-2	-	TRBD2	CASSQDVLAESTDTQYF	TGTGCCAGCAGCCAAGATGTCCTAGCGGAGAGCACAGATACGCAGTATTTT
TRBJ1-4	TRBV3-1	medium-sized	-	CASSQDAGGGANEKLFF	TGTGCCAGCAGCCAAGATGCGGGGGGCGGTGCTAATGAAAAACTGTTTTTT
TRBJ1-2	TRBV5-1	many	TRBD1	CASSLTDRGDGYTF	TGCGCCAGCAGCTTGACGGACAGGGGAGATGGCTACACCTTC
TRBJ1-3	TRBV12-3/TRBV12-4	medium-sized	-	CATRSFSGNTIYF	TGTGCCACCAGGAGTTTTTCTGGAAACACCATATATTTT
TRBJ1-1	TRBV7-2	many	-	CASSLNWNTEAFF	TGTGCCAGCAGCTTAAATTGGAACACTGAAGCTTTCTTT
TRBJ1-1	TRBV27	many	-	CASSFIQGPNTEAFF	TGTGCCAGCAGTTTTATTCAGGGACCGAACACTGAAGCTTTCTTT
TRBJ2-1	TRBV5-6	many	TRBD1	CASSLTGAYNEQFF	TGTGCCAGCAGCTTGACAGGGGCCTACAATGAGCAGTTCTTC
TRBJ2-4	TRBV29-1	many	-	CSVEGLAKNIQYF	TGCAGCGTTGAAGGGTTAGCCAAAAACATTCAGTACTTC
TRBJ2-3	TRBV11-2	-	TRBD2	CASSFTSGGATDTQYF	TGTGCCAGCAGCTTTACTAGCGGGGGGGCAACAGATACGCAGTATTTT
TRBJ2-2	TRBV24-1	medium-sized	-	CATSDAVGQSGAGELFF	TGTGCCACCAGTGATGCCGTTGGACAGTCAGGTGCCGGGGAGCTGTTTTTT
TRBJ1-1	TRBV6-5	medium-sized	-	CASSQEGETSEAFF	TGTGCCAGCAGCCAGGAAGGGGAAACTTCTGAAGCTTTCTTT
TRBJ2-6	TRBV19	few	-	CASSKLVSGANVLTF	TGTGCCAGTAGTAAACTGGTCTCTGGGGCCAACGTCCTGACTTTC
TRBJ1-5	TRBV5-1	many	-	CASSSDGLEYQPQHF	TGCGCCAGCAGCTCAGACGGGCTGGAATATCAGCCCCAGCATTTT
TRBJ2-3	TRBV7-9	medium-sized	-	CASSLVAGDTQYF	TGTGCCAGCAGCTTAGTTGCTGGAGATACGCAGTATTTT
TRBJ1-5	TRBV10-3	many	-	CATARSGNNQPQHF	TGTGCCACGGCCCGTTCCGGGAACAATCAGCCCCAGCATTTT
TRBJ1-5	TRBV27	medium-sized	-	CASRITGHSNQPQHF	TGTGCCAGCAGGATCACAGGGCATAGCAATCAGCCCCAGCATTTT
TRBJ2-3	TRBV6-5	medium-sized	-	CASRAGSAPRTDTQYF	TGTGCCAGCAGAGCAGGATCGGCGCCACGCACAGATACGCAGTATTTT
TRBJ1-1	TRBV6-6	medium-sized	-	CASSYADNTEAFF	TGTGCCAGCAGTTACGCAGACAACACTGAAGCTTTCTTT
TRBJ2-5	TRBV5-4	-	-	CASSLEFIGETQYF	TGTGCCAGCAGCTTGGAATTCATCGGAGAGACCCAGTACTTC
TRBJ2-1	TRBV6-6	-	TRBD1	CASRWRTGVSRGGPDGEQFF	TGTGCCAGCAGATGGAGGACAGGGGTTTCCCGCGGCGGTCCCGATGGTGAGCAGTTCTTC
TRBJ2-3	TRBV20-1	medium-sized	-	CSAIPRIRLSDTQYF	TGCAGTGCTATCCCCCGAATCAGGTTGTCAGATACGCAGTATTTT
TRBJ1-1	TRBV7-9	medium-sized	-	CASSTAPTGLNTEAFF	TGTGCCAGCAGCACCGCCCCTACAGGGCTGAACACTGAAGCTTTCTTT
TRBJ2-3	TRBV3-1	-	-	CASSQESAAGSTDTQYF	TGTGCCAGCAGCCAGGAGTCTGCGGCGGGGAGCACAGATACGCAGTATTTT
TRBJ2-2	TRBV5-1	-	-	CASSPQSPTNTGELFF	TGCGCCAGCAGCCCCCAGAGCCCGACGAACACCGGGGAGCTGTTTTTT
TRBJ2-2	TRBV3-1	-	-	CASSAIYTGELFF	TGTGCCAGCAGCGCCATTTACACCGGGGAGCTGTTTTTT
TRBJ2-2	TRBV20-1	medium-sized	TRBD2	CSARGLAGGPNTGELFF	TGCAGTGCTAGAGGACTAGCGGGGGGGCCTAACACCGGGGAGCTGTTTTTT
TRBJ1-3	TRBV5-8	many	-	CASSSRVYAIGNTIYF	TGTGCCAGCAGCTCCAGGGTTTACGCCATTGGAAACACCATATATTTT
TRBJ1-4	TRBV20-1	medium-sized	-	CSARRGANEKLFF	TGCAGTGCTAGAAGGGGTGCTAATGAAAAACTGTTTTTT
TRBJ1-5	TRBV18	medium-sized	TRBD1	CASSPRGTAVNQPQHF	TGTGCCAGCTCACCCCGAGGGACAGCTGTTAATCAGCCCCAGCATTTT